The T cell receptor beta chain under discussion was sequenced for a study of human T cells and chemical hapten exposure. General observations from the study: Positively correlated with patch test score were the counts of PT1 expanded TCRs.

The CDR3 sequence is 13 residues long. Trimming stripped 8 bases from V and 5 bases from J, with 15 bases between. As to time point: patch test 1, 2 weeks after DPC sensitization. This sample's treatment: therapeutic diphenylcyclopropenone sensitization with weekly scalp DPC. This clonotype was recorded at least ten times. Its matching antigen is unknown. TCRdb ran MiXCR on the RACE reads and lists one entry per CDR3 protein. This table holds 90,000 or so distinct CDR3 sequences, roughly a tenth found once. The receptor was isolated from a man aged 35 to 55 with alopecia areata. Some clones in this sample may be carry-over from other donors' samples. Material: whole blood, obtained in connection with sensitization to the hapten diphenylcyclopropenone (DPC). The chain combines TRBV12-3 or TRBV12-4 with TRBJ1-1; no reliable D call. CDR3 DNA: TGTGCCAGCTGCAAGGATCCCTGGACTGAAGCTTTCTTT. Translated: CASCKDPWTEAFF.